A single sample gave rise to the 24 T cell receptor beta chains below, sequenced in a study of T cell responses to AZD1222 COVID-19 vaccine. Profiled with immunoSEQ multiplex PCR; TCRdb holds only in-frame clones, not every one. Of about 69,000 clones in the sample, approximately 87% are singletons; the top ten hold around 27%. This specimen was peripheral blood, taken 28 days after the second AZD1222 dose. These receptors all stem from an adult who received the AZD1222 COVID-19 vaccine.

This chain connects TRBV7-3 to TRBJ2-5; 8 bases align to TRBD2. With 6 bases clipped from V and 2 bases from J, the junction kept 2 bases outside the gene matches. This CDR3 comprises 13 residues. Germline-derived CDR1 and CDR2 are SGHTA and FQGTGA. Here the CDR3 reads CASRASGQETQYF. DNA of the CDR3: TGTGCCAGCAGAGCTAGCGGGCAAGAGACCCAGTACTTC.

This chain joins TRBV7-9 and TRBJ2-1, with 9 bases identical to TRBD2. Germline lookup yields CDR1 SEHNR and CDR2 FQNEAQ (reference sequence). CDR3 size: 17 residues. V was pared by 4 bases and J by 7 bases, with 14 bases of the junction left unmatched. CDR3: CASSSRGGLAGRNEQFF. The CDR3 DNA is TGTGCCAGCAGCTCGAGGGGCGGGCTAGCGGGAAGGAATGAGCAGTTCTTC.

V is TRBV3-1 (or the pseudogene TRBV3-2) and J is TRBJ1-2, with 8 bases identical to TRBD1. Germline lookup yields CDR1 LGHDT and CDR2 YNNKEL (reference sequence). J lost 8 bases, V lost 4 bases, and 6 bases had no gene match. The CDR3 is 13 amino acids. CDR3 loop: CASSPGQGQGYTF. The CDR3, as DNA: TGTGCCAGCAGCCCAGGACAGGGTCAGGGCTACACCTTC.

The chain uses TRBV7-9 and TRBJ2-2, with a weak D call TRBD2 (5 bases). Germline CDR1 is SEHNR and CDR2 is FQNEAQ (reference sequence). The CDR3 is 13 amino acids. Trimming cost V 6 bases and J 8 bases, with 13 bases left between them. CDR3 sequence reads: CASSYEGAGELFF. As DNA, the CDR3 is TGTGCCAGCAGTTACGAGGGAGCGGGGGAGCTGTTTTTT.

This clone appeared a single time. The chain links TRBV29-1 to TRBJ2-3; D possibly corresponds to TRBD2 (6 bases). CDR3 length: 14 amino acids. Trimming took 6 bases from V and 0 from J, leaving 13 bases between them. From germline, CDR1 is SQVTM and CDR2 ANQGSEA. As DNA, the CDR3 is TGCAGCGTGGAGGGAGAGGGTAGCACAGATACGCAGTATTTT. This translates into CSVEGEGSTDTQYF.

The gene calls are TRBV28 and TRBJ1-2, with a weak D call TRBD1 (5 bases). In germline, CDR1 is MDHEN, CDR2 SYDVKM. The CDR3 length is 13 residues. Trimming cost V 3 bases and J 8 bases, with 13 bases left between them. As DNA, the CDR3 is TGTGCCAGCAGTTTCGGGACCCTCCAGGGCTACACCTTC. Translated: CASSFGTLQGYTF.

The chain links TRBV29-1 to TRBJ2-5; 8 bases align to TRBD1. The CDR3 contains 10 residues. CDR1 and CDR2 (germline): SQVTM, ANQGSEA. J gave up 10 bases and V 4 bases, and 2 bases lay outside the gene matches. The CDR3 sequence is CSVVDRDQYF. The CDR3 region has the DNA TGCAGCGTTGTGGACAGGGACCAGTACTTC.

The CDR3 reads CASSLGRSYEQYF. CDR3 nucleotide sequence: TGTGCCAGCAGTTTGGGCAGGTCTTACGAGCAGTACTTC. The chain joins TRBV6-2 or TRBV6-3 to TRBJ2-7; no firm D call. The CDR3 runs 13 residues. Germline V gives CDR1 MNHEY, CDR2 SVGEGT. V lost 4 bases, J lost 4 bases, and 11 bases lay in between.

Here the CDR3 DNA reads TGTGCCAGCAGCCCCCTTCATAGGAGCGAGCAGTACTTC. Protein: CASSPLHRSEQYF. The gene calls are TRBV7-8 and TRBJ2-7; unclear D gene. CDR1 is SGHVS, CDR2 FQNEAQ, per germline. The germline V and J ends were trimmed by 5 bases and 6 bases, with 14 bases remaining between them. The CDR3 spans 13 residues. Full variable domain (missing parts from reference TRBV7-8 and TRBJ2-7): GAGVSQSPRYKVAKRGQDVALRCDPISGHVSLFWYQQALGQGPEFLTYFQNEAQLDKSGLPSDRFFAERPEGSVSTLKIQRTQQEDSAVYLCASSPLHRSEQYFGPGTRLTVT.

J is TRBJ1-3 and V is TRBV9; D gene ambiguous. Germline V gene data show CDR1 as SGDLS and CDR2 as YYNGEE. Deletions cut 5 bases from V and 4 bases from J, with 7 bases between. The CDR3 has 12 amino acids. CDR3 sequence (DNA): TGTGCCAGCAGTACGTACGGAAACACCATATATTTT. It translates to CASSTYGNTIYF. Together with reference TRBV9 and TRBJ1-3, the CDR3 gives the full variable domain: DSGVTQTPKHLITATGQRVTLRCSPRSGDLSVYWYQQSLDQGLQFLIQYYNGEERAKGNILERFSAQQFPDLHSELNLSSLELGDSALYFCASSTYGNTIYFGEGSWLTVV.

The J gene is TRBJ2-2, the V gene TRBV7-2; 10 bases fit TRBD2. CDR3 size: 15 residues. Trimming at V came to 2 bases and at J to 6 bases, leaving 3 bases not matched to a gene. In germline, CDR1 is SGHTA, CDR2 FQGNSA. In DNA, the CDR3 is TGTGCCAGCAGCTTAAGCGGGAGGGCGGCCGGGGAGCTGTTTTTT. Amino acids: CASSLSGRAAGELFF.

A few counts support this clone. J is TRBJ1-4 and V is TRBV5-1, with D possibly matching TRBD1 (5 bases). The germline gives CDR1 SGHRS, CDR2 YFSETQ. V was clipped by 2 bases and J by 0 bases, with 8 bases between them. The CDR3 sequence is 15 residues long. The DNA for the CDR3 is TGCGCCAGCAGCTTAAGACAGTCAACTAATGAAAAACTGTTTTTT. Translated: CASSLRQSTNEKLFF.

This clone has more than one count but fewer than ten. The chain links TRBV29-1 to TRBJ2-5; D is uncertain. V was pared by 3 bases and J by 0 bases, with 5 bases between. This CDR3 spans 12 amino acids. Looked up from germline, CDR1 is SQVTM and CDR2 is ANQGSEA. Here the CDR3 DNA reads TGCAGCGTTGAGGCAAACCAAGAGACCCAGTACTTC. It specifies CSVEANQETQYF.

The rearrangement joins TRBV19 to TRBJ2-3, with 7 positions matching TRBD2. The CDR3 sequence is 15 residues long. Germline values: CDR1 LNHDA, CDR2 SQIVND (reference sequence). V shed 5 bases, J shed 0 bases, and the junction held 5 bases outside the gene matches. CDR3 nucleotide sequence: TGTGCCAGTAGTCTCCTAGCGGCTAGCACAGATACGCAGTATTTT. It specifies CASSLLAASTDTQYF.

V usage is TRBV19 and J usage is TRBJ1-1; TRBD1 matches 10 bases. Per the germline V gene, CDR1 is LNHDA and CDR2 is SQIVND (reference sequence). CDR3 length equals 18 residues. Trimming cost V 2 bases and J 5 bases; bases outside gene matches: 14. DNA for the CDR3: TGTGCCAGTAGTATAACCCTAAGACAGGGGGCGAGAGATACTGAAGCTTTCTTT. It codes for CASSITLRQGARDTEAFF.

The rearrangement links TRBV7-2 to TRBJ1-6; D not resolved. Germline V CDR1 and CDR2: SGHTA, FQGNSA. V was pared by 8 bases and J by 7 bases, with 15 bases between. This CDR3 is built from 14 residues. The CDR3, as DNA: TGTGCCAGCTCAGAGCGCCTCCCCAATTCACCCCTCCACTTT. Translated, it gives CASSERLPNSPLHF.

This chain links TRBV11-2 with TRBJ2-7; possible D gene TRBD2, 5 bases. V lost 5 bases, J lost 4 bases, and 15 bases lay in between. In germline, CDR1 is SGHAT, CDR2 FQNNGV. The CDR3 is 14 amino acids. In DNA form, the CDR3 reads TGTGCCAGCAGCCGCCTCCGGTGGAGGTACGAGCAGTACTTC. Its translation: CASSRLRWRYEQYF.

The chain combines TRBV4-1 with TRBJ2-7; D ambiguous. The CDR3 length is 13 residues. V gave up 0 bases and J gave up 2 bases, with 5 bases separating them. Germline CDR1 is MGHRA and CDR2 is YSYEKL. CDR3 coding DNA: TGCGCCAGCAGCCAAGATAGGACCTACGAGCAGTACTTC. Its translation is CASSQDRTYEQYF.

This clone was counted a single time. CDR3 amino acids: CASSRDSNYGYTF. CDR3 DNA sequence: TGTGCCAGCTCACGGGACAGCAACTATGGCTACACCTTC. The gene calls are TRBV18 and TRBJ1-2, with 7 bases fitting TRBD1. Per the germline V gene, CDR1 is KGHSH and CDR2 is LQKENI. Trimming took 4 bases from V and 2 from J; bases not matched to a gene: 1. The CDR3 length is 13 residues.

The chain carries TRBV5-1 and TRBJ2-7; 10 positions agree with TRBD1. Per germline, CDR1 SGHRS and CDR2 YFSETQ. This CDR3 contains 15 residues. V lost 4 bases and J lost 2; bases outside the gene matches: 6. DNA for the CDR3: TGCGCCAGCAGCCTAGGGACAGGGGTACCCTACGAGCAGTACTTC. Its protein is CASSLGTGVPYEQYF.

This chain connects TRBV10-1 to TRBJ2-5, with TRBD1 matching over 7 bases. The V gene end was trimmed by 5 bases and the J gene end by 2 bases; junction bases not matched to a gene: 2. The germline V gene encodes CDR1 WNHNN and CDR2 SYGVQD (reference sequence). The CDR3 is 13 amino acids. Here the CDR3 reads CASSTGAQETQYF. CDR3 coding DNA: TGCGCCAGCAGTACAGGGGCTCAAGAGACCCAGTACTTC.

The chain couples TRBV10-1 to TRBJ2-7; 8 positions match TRBD2. This CDR3 has 14 amino acids. Germline CDR1 is WNHNN and CDR2 is SYGVQD (reference sequence). V lost 6 bases, J lost 3 bases, and 7 bases stayed unmatched. The CDR3 DNA reads as TGCGCCAGCAGAATAGCGGGGAAACTCTACGAGCAGTACTTC. Translation: CASRIAGKLYEQYF.

The CDR3 is CASRRQAAGYTF. CDR3 nucleotides: TGTGCCAGCAGGAGGCAGGCCGCGGGCTACACCTTC. V and J are TRBV6-5 and TRBJ1-2; no firm D call. V was pared by 6 bases and J by 8 bases, with 13 bases between. The CDR3 consists of 12 residues. Per germline, CDR1 MNHEY and CDR2 SVGAGI.

V usage is TRBV5-1 and J usage is TRBJ2-1; D not resolved. The CDR3 is made up of 15 amino acids. V was trimmed by 4 bases and J by 0 bases, leaving 11 bases between them. From germline, CDR1 is SGHRS and CDR2 YFSETQ. The CDR3 sequence is CASSPPQDSYNEQFF. In DNA form, the CDR3 reads TGCGCCAGCAGCCCCCCGCAGGACTCCTACAATGAGCAGTTCTTC.